The TCR beta chain under discussion was sequenced for a study of blood T cell repertoires in COVID-19. Per the original data handling: The assay estimated nucleated cells by amplifying reference gene primers. Clones were sequenced by immunoSEQ multiplex PCR, and TCRdb holds only the in-frame ones, with some missing. V and J calls and clone size follow that table, whereas D and trimming were derived from the DNA. The data show over 120,000 clones, about 80% seen once. Those who participated ranged in age from roughly 18 to 100 years and resided in some 24 US areas. Donors were grouped by their self-reported clinical history. Cohort 3 recovered donors had two negative PCRs, clearance, or symptom resolution. From germline, CDR1 is SGHAT and CDR2 FQNNGV. CDR3 length: 12 residues. V was pared by 2 bases and J by 7 bases, with 8 bases between.

V is TRBV11-2 and J is TRBJ1-2; D is possibly TRBD1 (6 bases). What was sequenced was PBMCs or T cells enriched from blood (not recorded which). The receptor was derived from a woman between 50 and 59 years old who had recovered from COVID-19. The CDR3 is CASSLMGAGYTF. The CDR3 coding sequence is TGTGCCAGCAGCTTAATGGGGGCTGGCTACACCTTC.